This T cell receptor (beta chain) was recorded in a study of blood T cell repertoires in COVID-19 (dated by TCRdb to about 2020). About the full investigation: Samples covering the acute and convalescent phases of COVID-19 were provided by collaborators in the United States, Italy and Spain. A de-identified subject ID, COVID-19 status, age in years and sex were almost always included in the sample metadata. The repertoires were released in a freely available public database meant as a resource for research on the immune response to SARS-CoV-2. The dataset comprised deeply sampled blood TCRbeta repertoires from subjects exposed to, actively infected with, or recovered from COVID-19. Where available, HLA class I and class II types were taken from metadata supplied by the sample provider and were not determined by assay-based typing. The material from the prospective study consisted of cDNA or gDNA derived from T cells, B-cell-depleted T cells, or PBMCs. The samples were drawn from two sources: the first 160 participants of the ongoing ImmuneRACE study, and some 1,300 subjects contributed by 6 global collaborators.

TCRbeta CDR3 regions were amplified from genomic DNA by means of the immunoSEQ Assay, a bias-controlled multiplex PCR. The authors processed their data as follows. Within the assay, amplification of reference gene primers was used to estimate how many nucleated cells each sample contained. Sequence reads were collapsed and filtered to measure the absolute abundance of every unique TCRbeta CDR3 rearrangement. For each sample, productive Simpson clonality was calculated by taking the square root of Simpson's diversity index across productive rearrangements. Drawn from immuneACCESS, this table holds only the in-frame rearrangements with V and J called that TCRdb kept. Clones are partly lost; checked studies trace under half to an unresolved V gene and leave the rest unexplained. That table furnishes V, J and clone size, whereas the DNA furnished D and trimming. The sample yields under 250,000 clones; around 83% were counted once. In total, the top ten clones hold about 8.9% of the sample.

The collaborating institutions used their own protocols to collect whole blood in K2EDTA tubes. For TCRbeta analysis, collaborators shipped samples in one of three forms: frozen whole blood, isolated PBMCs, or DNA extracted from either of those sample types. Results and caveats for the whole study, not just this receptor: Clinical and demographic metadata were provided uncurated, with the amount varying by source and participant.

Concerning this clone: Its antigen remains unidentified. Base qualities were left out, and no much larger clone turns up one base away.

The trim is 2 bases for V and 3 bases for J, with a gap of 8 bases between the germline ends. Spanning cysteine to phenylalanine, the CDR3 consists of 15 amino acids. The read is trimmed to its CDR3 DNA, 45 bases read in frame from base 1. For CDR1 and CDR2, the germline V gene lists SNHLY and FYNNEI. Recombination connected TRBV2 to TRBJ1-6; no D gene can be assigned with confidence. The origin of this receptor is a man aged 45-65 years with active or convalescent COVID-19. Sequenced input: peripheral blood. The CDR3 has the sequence CASSETAGYNSPLHF. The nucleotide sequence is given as TGTGCCAGCAGTGAAACGGCGGGCTATAATTCACCCCTCCACTTT.